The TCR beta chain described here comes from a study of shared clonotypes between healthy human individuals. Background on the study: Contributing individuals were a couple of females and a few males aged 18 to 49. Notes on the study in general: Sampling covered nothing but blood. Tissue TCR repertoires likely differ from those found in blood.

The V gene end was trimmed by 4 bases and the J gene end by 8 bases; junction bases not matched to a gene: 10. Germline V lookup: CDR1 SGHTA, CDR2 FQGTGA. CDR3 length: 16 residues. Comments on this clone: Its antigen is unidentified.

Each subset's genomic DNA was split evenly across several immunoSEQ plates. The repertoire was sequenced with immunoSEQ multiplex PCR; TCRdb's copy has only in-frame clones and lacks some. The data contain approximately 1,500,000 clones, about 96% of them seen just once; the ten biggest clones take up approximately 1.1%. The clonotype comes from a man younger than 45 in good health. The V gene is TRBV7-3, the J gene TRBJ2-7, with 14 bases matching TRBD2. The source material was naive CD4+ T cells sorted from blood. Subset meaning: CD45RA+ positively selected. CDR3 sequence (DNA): TGTGCCAGCAGCTCCACCGGGACTAGCGGGAGCTCCCAGCAGTACTTC. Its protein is CASSSTGTSGSSQQYF.